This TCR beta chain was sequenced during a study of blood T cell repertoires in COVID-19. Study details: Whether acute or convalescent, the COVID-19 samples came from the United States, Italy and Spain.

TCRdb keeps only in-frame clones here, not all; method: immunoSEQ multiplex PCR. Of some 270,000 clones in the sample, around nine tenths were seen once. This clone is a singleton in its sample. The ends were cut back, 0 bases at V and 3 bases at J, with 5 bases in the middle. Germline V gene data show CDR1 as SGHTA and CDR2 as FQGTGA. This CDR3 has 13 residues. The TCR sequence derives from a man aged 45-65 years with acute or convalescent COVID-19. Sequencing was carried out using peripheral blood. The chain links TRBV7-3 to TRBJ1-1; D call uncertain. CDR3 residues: CASSLTADTEAFF. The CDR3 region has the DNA TGTGCCAGCAGCTTAACAGCCGACACTGAAGCTTTCTTT.